The source of this T cell receptor (beta chain) is a study of T cell clonotyping in hematopoietic cell transplantation. Overall study results and limits: Few recipient clonotypes overlapped donors; over 95% were de novo at given depth. Graft donor and pretransplant recipient Inverse Simpson Index values predicted broader posttransplant TCR diversity. After transplant, recipient diversity fell while pathologically expanded clonotypes grew through day 180. No sorting was done, leaving CD4 and CD8 contributions mixed.

The V gene lost 8 bases and the J gene lost 6 bases, with 17 bases spanning the gap. Per germline, CDR1 MNHNY and CDR2 SVGAGI (reference sequence). The CDR3 totals 13 residues. Libraries were prepared by immunoSEQ multiplex PCR; TCRdb keeps only in-frame clonotypes and omits some of them. This table holds over 6,000 clones, 80% to 90% found once. Comments on this clone: The antigen remains unidentified.

The chain is built from TRBV6-6 and TRBJ2-7; either TRBD1 or TRBD2 may fit D (6 bases each). This TCR derives from a female patient in her forties who had an allogeneic stem cell transplant from a related donor, so the T cells may come from the graft donor. Some clones in this sample may be carry-over from other donors' samples. This material consisted of peripheral blood mononuclear cells, taken 100 days after allogeneic stem cell transplant. As DNA, the CDR3 is TGTGCCAGCGGAGTGGTACAGGGACTCGAGCAGTACTTC. As protein: CASGVVQGLEQYF.